This entry lists 29 T cell receptor beta chains sequenced from one sample in a study of T cell repertoires in cytomegalovirus infection. From the reads, TCRdb called clonotypes with MiXCR, one entry per CDR3 protein. The top ten clones hold around 9% of a sample with more than 250,000 distinct CDR3 sequences, roughly 13% of them seen once. Material: PBMCs. The receptors come from a human donor in good health (CMV status not recorded). Some clones in this sample may be carry-over from other donors' samples.

CDR3 DNA sequence: TGTGCCAGCAGCCAGTCACAGGCAGTGGGCTACACCTTC. Translating it yields CASSQSQAVGYTF. The chain carries TRBV7-2 and TRBJ1-2; TRBD1 is a possible D gene (5 bases). This CDR3 is 13 amino acids long. Trimming took off 5 bases at V and 8 bases at J, with 15 bases between the two ends. Germline CDR1 and CDR2: SGHTA and FQGNSA.

The chain carries TRBV2 and TRBJ1-1; TRBD1 matches at 9 bases. The germline V gene has CDR1 SNHLY and CDR2 FYNNEI. The CDR3 contains 14 residues. After removal of 3 bases from V and 5 bases from J, the junction contained 4 bases not matched to a gene. This chain's CDR3 is CASSEGQGRTEAFF. Here the CDR3 DNA reads TGTGCCAGCAGTGAGGGACAGGGTAGGACTGAAGCTTTCTTT.

The CDR3 bases are TGTGCCAGCAGCTCCGCCCAGAGCACTGAAGCTTTCTTT. Amino acids: CASSSAQSTEAFF. The V call is TRBV7-3, the J call TRBJ1-1; D ambiguous. Trimming removed 4 bases from V and 4 bases from J, with 10 bases in between. In germline, CDR1 is SGHTA, CDR2 FQGTGA. This CDR3 has 13 residues.

At least ten counts were recorded for this clonotype. This rearrangement joins TRBV27 to TRBJ2-1, with a tentative D call TRBD1 (6 bases). This CDR3 comprises 12 residues. V shed 6 bases and J shed 9 bases, with 12 bases lying between them. The germline CDR1 and CDR2 sequences are MNHEY and SMNVEV (reference sequence). The CDR3: CASSPTRGEQFF. The CDR3 nucleotides are TGTGCCAGCAGCCCCACCAGGGGTGAGCAGTTCTTC.

At least ten counts were recorded for this clonotype. This chain uses TRBV7-6 with TRBJ2-3; 8 bases match TRBD2. The germline gives CDR1 SGHVS, CDR2 FNYEAQ. The CDR3 runs to 15 residues. Trimming at V came to 3 bases and at J to 2 bases, leaving 4 bases not matched to a gene. CDR3 nucleotides: TGTGCCAGCAGCTTTATTAGCGGGGACACAGATACGCAGTATTTT. Encoded protein: CASSFISGDTDTQYF.

This clonotype has at least ten counts. The CDR3, as DNA: TGTGCCAGCAGTCCGGTACAGGGGCAGACTAGCAATCAGCCCCAGCATTTT. Translating gives CASSPVQGQTSNQPQHF. V is TRBV28 and J is TRBJ1-5, with 7 nucleotides matching TRBD1. CDR1 and CDR2 from the germline V gene are MDHEN and SYDVKM. The CDR3 length is 17 residues. V dropped 5 bases and J dropped 0; count of bases not matched to a gene: 10.

This clonotype has only a few counts. The chain carries TRBV11-2 and TRBJ2-7; D may be TRBD2 (6 bases). V was cut by 6 bases and J by 0 bases, with 18 bases left in between. CDR3 length: 16 amino acids. Germline loops: CDR1 SGHAT, CDR2 FQNNGV. DNA of the CDR3: TGTGCCAGCAGACCCGACCGGGACTCTATCTCCTACGAGCAGTACTTC. Amino acids: CASRPDRDSISYEQYF.

The rearrangement links TRBV6-5 to TRBJ2-2; 10 bases match TRBD1. V trimming: 5 bases; J trimming: 5 bases; junction bases outside the gene matches: 5. CDR1 is MNHEY, CDR2 SVGAGI, per germline. The CDR3 has 15 residues. The CDR3 loop reads CASSRGTGVTGELFF. The CDR3 bases are TGTGCCAGCAGTCGAGGGACAGGGGTTACCGGGGAGCTGTTTTTT.

The table lists this clonotype with many counts. V and J are TRBV28 and TRBJ2-3, with D maybe TRBD2 (5 bases). Germline V gene sequence: CDR1 MDHEN, CDR2 SYDVKM. The V end lost 6 bases, the J end lost 2 bases, and 12 bases lay between the germline ends. The CDR3 sequence is 14 residues long. CDR3 coding DNA: TGTGCCAGCAGAACGGGGTGGGACACAGATACGCAGTATTTT. Its protein is CASRTGWDTDTQYF.

This clonotype was detected a few times. V and J are TRBV27 and TRBJ2-7; 8 bases agree with TRBD1. CDR1 and CDR2 (germline): MNHEY, SMNVEV (reference sequence). The ends lost 2 bases at V and 2 bases at J; junction bases unmatched: 5. The CDR3 has 15 residues. The CDR3 sequence is CASSLTGQGPYEQYF. In DNA form, the CDR3 reads TGTGCCAGCAGTTTAACCGGACAGGGACCCTACGAGCAGTACTTC.

This clonotype was counted only a few times. The V gene is TRBV29-1, the J gene TRBJ1-1; maybe TRBD1 (5 bases). The CDR3 has 15 residues. The ends were cut back, 1 base at V and 0 bases at J, with 12 bases in the middle. Germline assignment: CDR1 SQVTM and CDR2 ANQGSEA. The CDR3 bases are TGCAGCGTTGAAGGGGGTCAGGGTCTGAACACTGAAGCTTTCTTT. The encoded protein is CSVEGGQGLNTEAFF.

The gene calls are TRBV29-1 and TRBJ2-4; D is unclear. CDR3 length: 16 amino acids. Looked up from germline, CDR1 is SQVTM and CDR2 is ANQGSEA. Trimming pared 0 bases from V and 3 bases from J, leaving 15 bases between. CDR3 nucleotides: TGCAGCGTTGAAGACTTCGAGGATTCGGACAAAAACATTCAGTACTTC. Its translation is CSVEDFEDSDKNIQYF.

This clonotype occurred a few times. This chain connects TRBV5-1 to TRBJ1-2; D ambiguous. The CDR3 spans 14 residues. Per the germline V gene, CDR1 is SGHRS and CDR2 is YFSETQ. Between the trimmed V and J ends, which lost 7 bases and 0 bases, there was a span of 13 bases. CDR3 in amino acids: CASRREGTNYGYTF. In DNA, the CDR3 is TGCGCCAGCCGCCGCGAAGGGACTAACTATGGCTACACCTTC.

This clonotype was counted only a few times. V gene TRBV5-1 combines with J gene TRBJ1-1, with 7 positions matching TRBD1. The CDR3 covers 14 residues. CDR1 is SGHRS and CDR2 is YFSETQ in the germline V gene. After removal of 4 bases from V and 1 base from J, the junction contained 4 bases not matched to a gene. The chain's CDR3 is CASSRGQTNTEAFF. Here the CDR3 DNA reads TGCGCCAGCAGCCGGGGACAGACGAACACTGAAGCTTTCTTT.

The J gene is TRBJ2-7, the V gene TRBV20-1, with 9 bases lining up with TRBD1. The length of the CDR3 is 14 residues. From germline, CDR1 is DFQATT and CDR2 SNEGSKA (reference sequence). With V trimmed by 7 bases and J by 2 bases, 9 bases remained unmatched. The CDR3 nucleotides are TGCAGTGTCAACCGGGACAGGGCCCCCTACGAGCAGTACTTC. This encodes CSVNRDRAPYEQYF.

This clonotype was detected ten times or more. The chain is built from TRBV28 and TRBJ1-2, with D perhaps TRBD1 (6 bases). The CDR3 has 15 amino acids. The germline V and J ends were trimmed by 3 bases and 5 bases, with 16 bases remaining between them. Germline V lookup: CDR1 MDHEN, CDR2 SYDVKM. The CDR3 region is CASSFRSGTQYGYTF. The CDR3 DNA follows: TGTGCCAGCAGTTTTCGGTCCGGGACACAATATGGCTACACCTTC.

This clonotype has a count of ten or more. This chain links TRBV6-2 or TRBV6-3 with TRBJ2-7; tentative D call: TRBD1 (6 bases). CDR1 and CDR2 from the germline V gene are MNHEY and SVGEGT. There are 16 residues in the CDR3. Trimming removed 2 bases from V and 5 bases from J, with 19 bases in between. The CDR3 sequence is CASSYPGQTLKDEQYF. For the CDR3, the DNA is TGTGCCAGCAGTTACCCTGGACAGACCTTAAAGGACGAGCAGTACTTC.

V gene TRBV12-3 or TRBV12-4 combines with J gene TRBJ2-1; no firm D call. V was trimmed by 3 bases and J by 8 bases, leaving 20 bases between them. This CDR3 contains 16 residues. The CDR3 DNA reads as TGTGCCAGCAGTTTGCCGACCTATTCAGACGGCGATGAGCAGTTCTTC. Its protein is CASSLPTYSDGDEQFF.

The genes are TRBV7-9 and TRBJ1-6; no clear D gene. Germline lookup yields CDR1 SEHNR and CDR2 FQNEAQ (reference sequence). Trimming pared 1 base from V and 18 bases from J, leaving 13 bases between. The CDR3 extends over 12 amino acids. This CDR3 is CASSLEGAEAHF. The CDR3 DNA is TGTGCCAGCAGCTTAGAGGGAGCAGAAGCCCACTTT.

The V and J genes are TRBV29-1 and TRBJ2-1; the match to TRBD2 covers 12 bases. The CDR3 sequence is 13 residues long. J was trimmed by 7 bases and V by 5 bases; bases with no gene match: 3. CDR1 is SQVTM, CDR2 ANQGSEA, per germline. As DNA, the CDR3 is TGCAGCGTTTACGGACTAGCGGGGAATGAGCAGTTCTTC. It encodes CSVYGLAGNEQFF.

This clonotype came up many times. The chain joins TRBV7-9 to TRBJ2-1; D is uncertain. Per the germline V gene, CDR1 is SEHNR and CDR2 is FQNEAQ (reference sequence). The CDR3 contains 14 residues. Trimming cost V 2 bases and J 4 bases, with 9 bases left between them. The DNA of the CDR3 is TGTGCCAGCAGCTTACCCGGGCCTTACAATGAGCAGTTCTTC. Amino acid sequence: CASSLPGPYNEQFF.

This chain uses TRBV28 with TRBJ1-5, with unresolved D. Germline V gene sequence: CDR1 MDHEN, CDR2 SYDVKM. This CDR3 region has 14 residues. V dropped 3 bases and J dropped 2 bases, with 8 bases sitting between them. Written as DNA, the CDR3 is TGTGCCAGCAGTTTGGTAACAGGCAATCAGCCCCAGCATTTT. Translation: CASSLVTGNQPQHF.

This clonotype appeared a few times. J is TRBJ1-1 and V is TRBV9; TRBD1 is a possible D gene (6 bases). Per germline, CDR1 SGDLS and CDR2 YYNGEE. The CDR3 sequence is 14 residues long. Trimming took 4 bases from V and 0 from J, leaving 10 bases between them. The CDR3 DNA follows: TGTGCCAGCAGCCCACAGGGAGTGAACACTGAAGCTTTCTTT. Translated: CASSPQGVNTEAFF.

This clonotype was counted at least ten times. The rearrangement links TRBV6-1 to TRBJ2-4, with D perhaps matching TRBD2 (6 bases). The ends were cut back, 5 bases at V and 1 base at J, with 12 bases in the middle. The germline gives CDR1 MNHNS, CDR2 SASEGT. This CDR3 comprises 15 residues. CDR3 coding DNA: TGTGCCAGCAGTCAGGAGGGTTTGGCCAAAAACATTCAGTACTTC. The encoded protein is CASSQEGLAKNIQYF.

The table lists this clonotype with many counts. The chain recombines TRBV28 with TRBJ2-2; D might be TRBD1 (6 bases). The CDR3 sequence is 16 residues long. CDR1 and CDR2 (germline): MDHEN, SYDVKM. The V end lost 0 bases, the J end lost 5 bases, and 13 bases lay between the germline ends. The CDR3 reads CASSLWLGQRTGELFF. The CDR3 nucleotides read TGTGCCAGCAGTTTATGGTTGGGACAAAGAACCGGGGAGCTGTTTTTT.

A few counts support this clonotype. The chain uses TRBV29-1 and TRBJ1-1; no reliable D call. V was shortened by 3 bases and J by 5 bases, with 13 bases between the two germline ends. Germline V gene data show CDR1 as SQVTM and CDR2 as ANQGSEA. CDR3 size: 13 residues. CDR3 in DNA: TGCAGCGTTGAGGAACGGACCGCAACTGAAGCTTTCTTT. Residues: CSVEERTATEAFF.

This clonotype occurred many times. The V and J genes are TRBV7-8 and TRBJ1-4; unclear D gene. V was clipped by 2 bases and J by 4 bases, with 11 bases between them. The V gene's germline CDR1 is SGHVS and CDR2 FQNEAQ. The CDR3 has 15 amino acids. The CDR3 sequence is CASSLLGSNNEKLFF. CDR3 bases: TGTGCCAGCAGCTTATTGGGCAGCAATAATGAAAAACTGTTTTTT.

This chain links TRBV29-1 with TRBJ1-2; D remains unclear. The germline V gene encodes CDR1 SQVTM and CDR2 ANQGSEA. Trimming pared 0 bases from V and 2 bases from J, leaving 7 bases between. The CDR3 is made up of 13 amino acids. CDR3 residues: CSVEDFRNYGYTF. CDR3 sequence (DNA): TGCAGCGTTGAAGATTTTCGGAACTATGGCTACACCTTC. Combining the CDR3 with reference TRBV29-1 and TRBJ1-2 gives the whole variable domain SAVISQKPSRDICQRGTSLTIQCQVDSQVTMMFWYRQQPGQSLTLIATANQGSEATYESGFVIDKFPISRPNLTFSTLTVSNMSPEDSSIYLCSVEDFRNYGYTFGSGTRLTVV.

Ten or more counts support this clonotype. The rearrangement uses TRBV6-4 and TRBJ2-1; 8 positions match TRBD1. Germline CDR1 reads MRHNA; CDR2 reads SNTAGT. The CDR3 consists of 14 residues. The V and J ends lost 2 bases and 5 bases, in that order; junction bases with no gene match: 2. The CDR3 region is CASSDGQGHNEQFF. Written as DNA, the CDR3 is TGTGCCAGCAGTGACGGACAGGGACACAATGAGCAGTTCTTC.